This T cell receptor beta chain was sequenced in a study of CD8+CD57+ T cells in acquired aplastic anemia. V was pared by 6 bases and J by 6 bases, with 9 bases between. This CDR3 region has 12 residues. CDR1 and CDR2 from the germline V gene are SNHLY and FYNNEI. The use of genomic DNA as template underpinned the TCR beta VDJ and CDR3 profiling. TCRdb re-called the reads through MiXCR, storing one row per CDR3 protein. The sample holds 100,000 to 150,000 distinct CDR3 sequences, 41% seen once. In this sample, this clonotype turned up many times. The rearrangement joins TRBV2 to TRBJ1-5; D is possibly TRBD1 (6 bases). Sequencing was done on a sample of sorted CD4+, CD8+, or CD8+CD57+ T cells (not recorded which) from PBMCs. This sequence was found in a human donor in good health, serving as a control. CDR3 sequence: CASSWDTQPQHF. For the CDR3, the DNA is TGTGCCAGCAGCTGGGACACTCAGCCCCAGCATTTT. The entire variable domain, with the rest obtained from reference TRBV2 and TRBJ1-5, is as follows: EPEVTQTPSHQVTQMGQEVILRCVPISNHLYFYWYRQILGQKVEFLVSFYNNEISEKSEIFDDQFSVERPDGSNFTLKIRSTKLEDSAMYFCASSWDTQPQHFGDGTRLSIL.